What follows are 11 T cell receptor beta chains derived from one specimen sequenced in a study of response to subunit inactivated influenza vaccine. TCRdb processed the RT-PCR reads anew with MiXCR; each CDR3 protein has one entry. The sample carries hundreds of thousands of distinct CDR3 sequences, about 14% recorded once. The sample in question was PBMCs from blood, obtained around 14 days before vaccination. The receptors shown here come from a man between 45 and 60 years old who received an inactivated influenza vaccine.

The chain links TRBV6-5 to TRBJ2-1; possibly TRBD1 for D (5 bases). The germline V gene encodes CDR1 MNHEY and CDR2 SVGAGI. V dropped 2 bases and J dropped 0 bases, with 11 bases sitting between them. This CDR3 region has 16 residues. The CDR3 nucleotides are TGTGCCAGCAGTTACACGGACACCAGCTCCTACAATGAGCAGTTCTTC. Encoded protein: CASSYTDTSSYNEQFF.

The V call is TRBV5-1, the J call TRBJ2-7, with TRBD1 identical over 8 bases. Trimming removed 8 bases from V and 4 bases from J; junction bases left unmatched: 8. Germline values: CDR1 SGHRS, CDR2 YFSETQ. CDR3 length: 13 residues. CDR3 sequence reads: CASAGGGGYEQYF. The CDR3 DNA sequence: TGCGCCAGTGCAGGGGGCGGAGGATACGAGCAGTACTTC.

The chain joins TRBV7-2 to TRBJ2-3; the match to TRBD1 covers 7 bases. Germline V gene sequence: CDR1 SGHTA, CDR2 FQGNSA. Trimming removed 4 bases from V and 0 bases from J; junction bases left unmatched: 4. This CDR3 is built from 15 residues. CDR3: CASSSQGVSTDTQYF. DNA of the CDR3: TGTGCCAGCAGCTCGCAGGGGGTTAGCACAGATACGCAGTATTTT.

This clonotype was seen a few times. This rearrangement joins TRBV20-1 to TRBJ1-5; possible D gene TRBD1, 5 bases. In germline, CDR1 is DFQATT, CDR2 SNEGSKA (reference sequence). This CDR3 is built from 13 residues. Trimming cost V 5 bases and J 2 bases, with 10 bases left between them. CDR3 DNA sequence: TGCAGTGCTGCCGCGGGGGGCAATCAGCCCCAGCATTTT. It yields the protein CSAAAGGNQPQHF.

A few counts support this clonotype. The chain joins TRBV5-1 to TRBJ2-5, with a possible D match to TRBD2 (7 bases). Trimming stripped 4 bases from V and 4 bases from J, with 20 bases between. Germline lookup yields CDR1 SGHRS and CDR2 YFSETQ. The CDR3 is made up of 16 amino acids. The DNA of the CDR3 is TGCGCCAGCAGCCCCAGTTTGAGGGGGGGTCCAGAGACCCAGTACTTC. Amino acids: CASSPSLRGGPETQYF.

This clonotype was recorded many times. The chain links TRBV10-1 to TRBJ2-3; D may be TRBD2 (6 bases). Per the germline V gene, CDR1 is WNHNN and CDR2 is SYGVQD (reference sequence). Trimming removed 0 bases at V and 2 bases at J, with 12 bases between. The CDR3 contains 16 residues. CDR3 sequence: CASSESTRGTTDTQYF. Written as DNA, the CDR3 is TGCGCCAGCAGTGAGTCGACACGGGGGACCACAGATACGCAGTATTTT.

The chain carries TRBV20-1 and TRBJ2-2; possible D gene TRBD2, 5 bases. This CDR3 is 15 amino acids long. Trimming cost V 5 bases and J 2 bases, with 15 bases left between them. The germline gives CDR1 DFQATT, CDR2 SNEGSKA (reference sequence). The CDR3 region is CSAQLERPNTGELFF. CDR3 in DNA: TGCAGTGCTCAACTCGAGCGGCCTAACACCGGGGAGCTGTTTTTT.

The gene calls are TRBV11-2 and TRBJ2-5; D is possibly TRBD2 (6 bases). Trimming took 3 bases from V and 7 from J, leaving 21 bases between them. The length of the CDR3 is 16 residues. Germline CDR1 is SGHAT and CDR2 is FQNNGV. The CDR3 DNA is TGTGCCAGCAGCTTTCCGGCGGGGAGCCGATCTGGGACCCAGTACTTC. It specifies CASSFPAGSRSGTQYF.

This clonotype was counted between two and nine times. This chain joins TRBV5-4 and TRBJ2-6, with D possibly TRBD2 on 5 matching bases. Trimming cost V 2 bases and J 0 bases, with 9 bases left between them. The CDR3 is made up of 16 amino acids. Germline V gene lookup returns CDR1 SGHNT and CDR2 YYREEE (reference sequence). CDR3 in amino acids: CASSFRRDSGANVLTF. Written as DNA, the CDR3 is TGTGCCAGCAGCTTTAGACGGGACTCTGGGGCCAACGTCCTGACTTTC.

This clonotype was recorded many times. The genes are TRBV7-9 and TRBJ1-1; D is perhaps TRBD1 (5 bases). CDR3 length: 15 amino acids. V lost 5 bases, J lost 3 bases, and 16 bases lay in between. Per the germline V gene, CDR1 is SEHNR and CDR2 is FQNEAQ (reference sequence). CDR3 DNA: TGTGCCAGCAGCGACAAATTTGGGGGTGACACTGAAGCTTTCTTT. This encodes CASSDKFGGDTEAFF. The full variable domain, its missing parts supplied by reference TRBV7-9 and TRBJ1-1, is DTGVSQNPRHKITKRGQNVTFRCDPISEHNRLYWYRQTLGQGPEFLTYFQNEAQLEKSRLLSDRFSAERPKGSFSTLEIQRTEQGDSAMYLCASSDKFGGDTEAFFGQGTRLTVV.

Concerning this clonotype: An end of the junction differs from the germline gene, which may be a read error. The chain links TRBV10-3 to TRBJ2-1; D is undetermined. In germline, CDR1 is ENHRY, CDR2 SYGVKD. The length of the CDR3 is 13 residues. CDR3 nucleotide sequence: TGTGCCCTCAGTCGTACCCTGTACAATGAGCAGTTCTTC. It translates to CALSRTLYNEQFF.